This T cell receptor (beta chain) was recovered during a study of blood T cells in healthy people across ages. Points from the study as a whole: There was a strong correlation between TCR beta diversity and naive T cell percentage.

This CDR3 contains 13 residues. Germline V gene data show CDR1 as MGHDK and CDR2 as SYGVNS. Sample-barcoded 5' priming and a J-beta primer mix drove a second PCR of 7 to 11 cycles. TCRdb re-derived calls from the 5' RACE reads in MiXCR, one entry per CDR3 protein. The repertoire has roughly 720,000 distinct CDR3 sequences, roughly 50% of them found once; the top ten carry about 42%. This clonotype was detected only a few times. The antigen remains undetermined. The chain recombines TRBV25-1 with TRBJ2-7; D could derive from TRBD1 or TRBD2 (5 bases each). The J call could be wrong; TRBJ2-5 is a better fit for the DNA end. Specimen: blood. The receptor was isolated from an elderly man in good health. The CDR3 protein is CASSWDLQETQYF. The CDR3 nucleotides read TGTGCCAGCAGTTGGGACCTCCAAGAGACCCAGTACTTC.